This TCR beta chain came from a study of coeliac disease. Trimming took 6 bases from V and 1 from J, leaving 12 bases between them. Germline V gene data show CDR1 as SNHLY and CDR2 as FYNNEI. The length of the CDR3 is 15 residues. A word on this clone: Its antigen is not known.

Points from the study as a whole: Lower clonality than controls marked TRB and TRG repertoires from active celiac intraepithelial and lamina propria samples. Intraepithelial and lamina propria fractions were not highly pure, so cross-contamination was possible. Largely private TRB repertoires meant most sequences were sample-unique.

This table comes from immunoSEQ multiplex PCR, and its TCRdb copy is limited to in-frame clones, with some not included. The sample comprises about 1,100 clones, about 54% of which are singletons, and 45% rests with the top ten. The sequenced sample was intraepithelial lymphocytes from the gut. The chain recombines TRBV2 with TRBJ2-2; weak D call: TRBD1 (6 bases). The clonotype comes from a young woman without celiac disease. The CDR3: CASRVDRLNTGELFF. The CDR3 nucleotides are TGTGCCAGCAGGGTAGACAGGCTGAACACCGGGGAGCTGTTTTTT.